This T cell receptor beta chain was documented in a study of graft-versus-host responses after intestinal transplantation. Background on the study: Every recipient underwent anti-thymocyte globulin induction, then tacrolimus and steroids for around three years.

The CDR3 loop spans 16 amino acids. Germline V gene data show CDR1 as SGHVS and CDR2 as FNYEAQ. Trimming stripped 1 base from V and 3 bases from J, with 12 bases between. As concerns this clone: Its antigen is not identified.

Measured with immunoSEQ multiplex PCR; TCRdb has only the in-frame clones, and not every one. Of approximately 120,000 clones detected, around nine tenths appear once; the ten largest clones hold roughly 0.16%. Whole-study findings and limits: Among circulating GvH clones, peak levels were associated with early post-transplant declines in HvG clones. The marrow of recipients harbored GvH clones, and ileum or blood showed some of them first.

The V and J genes are TRBV7-6 and TRBJ1-4, with a tentative D call TRBD1 (5 bases). This TCR was sampled from a human donor who received an intestinal transplant. Sample: unstimulated CD4+ T cells sorted from spleen or lymph node cells, taken before intestinal transplant. CDR3 DNA: TGTGCCAGCAGCTTAGGGGAGGGCAGGGCTAATGAAAAACTGTTTTTT. Translation gives CASSLGEGRANEKLFF.